This TCR beta chain appears in the sequencing data of a study of shared clonotypes between healthy human individuals. V lost 11 bases, J lost 2 bases, and 15 bases lay in between. Germline lookup yields CDR1 ENHRY and CDR2 SYGVKD. The CDR3 contains 14 residues. Method: immunoSEQ multiplex PCR; TCRdb's copy keeps in-frame clones and lacks some. Among about 1.4 million clones listed, over 95% were seen once. The sequenced sample was naive CD4+ T cells sorted from blood. Regarding subset: CD45RA+ positively selected. The sequence was obtained from a man in his thirties or forties in good health. The rearrangement uses TRBV10-3 and TRBJ2-2; D gene unclear. The CDR3 region is CAAKGGSNTGELFF. CDR3 nucleotides: TGTGCCGCAAAAGGTGGTTCTAACACCGGGGAGCTGTTTTTT.